This T cell receptor (beta chain) was observed in a study of T-cell reconstitution after alpha-beta-depleted transplantation in children. V gave up 4 bases and J gave up 11 bases; unmatched junction bases: 22. The CDR3 covers 17 residues. Germline-derived CDR1 and CDR2 are LGHDT and YNNKEL (reference sequence). Unique molecular identifiers were built into the TCRbeta library. Each CDR3 protein gets one entry after TCRdb re-called the PCR reads with MiXCR. The table lists hundreds of thousands of distinct CDR3 sequences, around a third of them singletons. This sample comprised PBMCs from the stem cell graft donor, obtained from the stem cell graft. This TCR was recovered from a human donor who donated a stem cell graft to a child with aplastic anemia. The V call is TRBV3-1, the J call TRBJ1-1; 7 bases are a match to TRBD1. CDR3 region: CASSRVLLDRDGGSAFF. CDR3 DNA: TGTGCCAGCAGCCGAGTTCTTCTTGACAGGGATGGGGGGAGCGCTTTCTTT. The full variable domain, in which reference TRBV3-1 and TRBJ1-1 provide the parts outside the CDR3, is DTAVSQTPKYLVTQMGNDKSIKCEQNLGHDTMYWYKQDSKKFLKIMFSYNNKELIINETVPNRFSPKSPDKAHLNLHINSLELGDSAVYFCASSRVLLDRDGGSAFFGQGTRLTVV.